The next 9 T cell receptor beta chains were all read from a single sample in a study of blood T cell repertoires in COVID-19. TCRdb keeps only in-frame clones here, not all; method: immunoSEQ multiplex PCR. In the table there are some 350,000 clones, over 75% of which are singletons. Sequencing input: PBMCs or T cells enriched from blood (not recorded which). The origin of the receptors is a woman aged 25 to 45 who had recovered from COVID-19.

V gene TRBV10-3 combines with J gene TRBJ1-6, with 7 bases matching TRBD1. The CDR3 runs 14 residues. Unmatched junction bases numbered 5, after V lost 5 bases and J lost 7 bases. Per the germline V gene, CDR1 is ENHRY and CDR2 is SYGVKD. CDR3 in amino acids: CAISPGQFNSPLHF. Here the CDR3 DNA reads TGTGCCATCAGTCCGGGACAGTTCAATTCACCCCTCCACTTT.

The V gene is TRBV3-1 (or the pseudogene TRBV3-2), the J gene TRBJ1-6; perhaps TRBD1 as D (5 bases). CDR3 length: 13 amino acids. V gave up 4 bases and J gave up 8 bases, with 9 bases separating them. The V gene's germline CDR1 is LGHDT and CDR2 YNNKEL (reference sequence). CDR3 loop: CASSPTGDSPLHF. The CDR3 nucleotides read TGTGCCAGCAGCCCGACGGGGGATTCACCCCTCCACTTT.

The rearrangement uses TRBV27 and TRBJ2-5; D might be TRBD2 (6 bases). CDR1 and CDR2 from the germline V gene are MNHEY and SMNVEV (reference sequence). The CDR3 sequence is 14 residues long. The V and J ends lost 6 bases and 4 bases respectively, with 15 bases between them. DNA for the CDR3: TGTGCCAGCAGAGTCTGGGGGAGGCGAGAGACCCAGTACTTC. Translated: CASRVWGRRETQYF.

This clone was seen just once. The sample carries other DNA sequences with the same CDR3. The chain joins TRBV12-3 or TRBV12-4 to TRBJ2-3, with D unresolved. The V and J ends lost 6 bases and 1 base respectively, with 8 bases between them. The CDR3 has 13 amino acids. The CDR3 bases are TGTGCCAGCAGGGTTGCGGGCACAGATACGCAGTATTTT. Its protein is CASRVAGTDTQYF.

The CDR3 nucleotides read TGTGCCAGCAGCGGAACCGGGACAAATGGCTACACCTTC. It yields the protein CASSGTGTNGYTF. V gene TRBV6-5 combines with J gene TRBJ1-2; D is possibly TRBD1 (6 bases). This CDR3 contains 13 residues. Trimming cost V 6 bases and J 6 bases, with 14 bases left between them. From germline, CDR1 is MNHEY and CDR2 SVGAGI.

This chain uses TRBV28 with TRBJ2-7; TRBD1 matches 7 bases. Germline V CDR1 and CDR2: MDHEN, SYDVKM. J lost 9 bases, V lost 5 bases, and 10 bases had no gene match. This CDR3 contains 13 residues. In DNA form, the CDR3 reads TGTGCCAGCAGTCTATTCAGGGGGTCCCCGCAGTACTTC. As protein: CASSLFRGSPQYF.

CDR3 sequence (DNA): TGTGCCAGCAGTCCATCCGGGACAGGGGACTACGAGCAGTACTTC. Its protein product is CASSPSGTGDYEQYF. The V call is TRBV28, the J call TRBJ2-7; 10 nucleotides line up with TRBD1. The CDR3 runs 15 residues. Trimming cost V 5 bases and J 3 bases; bases outside gene matches: 7. The germline gives CDR1 MDHEN, CDR2 SYDVKM.

The rearrangement joins TRBV7-8 to TRBJ1-4, with a weak D call TRBD1 (6 bases). The germline V and J ends were trimmed by 2 bases and 8 bases, with 15 bases remaining between them. Germline loops: CDR1 SGHVS, CDR2 FQNEAQ. CDR3 length equals 15 residues. CDR3 sequence reads: CASSLLTGSREKLFF. CDR3 sequence (DNA): TGTGCCAGCAGCTTACTCACAGGGTCGCGGGAAAAACTGTTTTTT.

CDR3 coding DNA: TGTGCCAGCAGTGAGATAACAGGGTCGGCGGATACGCAGTATTTT. Translation gives CASSEITGSADTQYF. J is TRBJ2-3 and V is TRBV27, with D perhaps matching TRBD1 (6 bases). CDR3 length equals 15 residues. Germline CDR1 MNHEY, CDR2 SMNVEV (reference sequence). Trimming removed 5 bases at V and 6 bases at J, with 18 bases between.